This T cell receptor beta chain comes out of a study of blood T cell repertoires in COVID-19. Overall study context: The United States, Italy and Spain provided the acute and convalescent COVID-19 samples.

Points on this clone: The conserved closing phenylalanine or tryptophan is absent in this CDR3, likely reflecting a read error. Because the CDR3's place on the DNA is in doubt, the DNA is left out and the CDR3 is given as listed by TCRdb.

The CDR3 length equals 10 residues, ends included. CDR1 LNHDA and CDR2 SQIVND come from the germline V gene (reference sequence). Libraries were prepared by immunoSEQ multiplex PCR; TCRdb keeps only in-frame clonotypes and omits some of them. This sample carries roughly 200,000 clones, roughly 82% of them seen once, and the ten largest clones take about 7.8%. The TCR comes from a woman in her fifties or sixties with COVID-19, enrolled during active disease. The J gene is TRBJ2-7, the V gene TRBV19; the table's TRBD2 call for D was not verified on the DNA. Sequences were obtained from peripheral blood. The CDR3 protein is CASSPGYPRI.